The 32 T cell receptor beta chains below were found in one sample sequenced in a study of OX40 agonist ivuxolimab in advanced cancers. Libraries were built with the immunoSEQ multiplex PCR assay. What TCRdb holds here is the immuneACCESS table cut down to in-frame rearrangements. Part of the clones is not present; checked against another copy, under half of the missing clones reflect an unresolved V gene, and the others are unexplained. This sample gives roughly 70,000 clones in total; roughly 80% of them show up just once. The ten largest clones capture approximately 1% of the sample. Specimen: CD4+ or CD8+ T cells sorted from blood, collected in a trial of the OX40 agonist ivuxolimab. All receptors derive from an adult with an advanced solid tumor such as melanoma, head and neck, liver or kidney cancer.

This clone was picked up one time. V gene TRBV7-2 combines with J gene TRBJ2-3; D might be TRBD1 (5 bases). The length of the CDR3 is 16 residues. The V end was cut by 5 bases, the J end by 1 base, with 16 bases between. The germline V gene encodes CDR1 SGHTA and CDR2 FQGNSA. The CDR3 loop reads CASSPNSGARTDTQYF. As DNA, the CDR3 is TGTGCCAGCAGCCCGAACTCTGGGGCCCGCACAGATACGCAGTATTTT.

This rearrangement joins TRBV7-8 to TRBJ2-1; 10 bases map to TRBD2. Per the germline V gene, CDR1 is SGHVS and CDR2 is FQNEAQ. The CDR3 contains 18 residues. Germline trimming cut 3 bases from V and 6 bases from J; bases unmatched to any gene: 14. The CDR3 sequence is CASSLEAPLAGSANEQFF. Here the CDR3 DNA reads TGTGCCAGCAGCTTGGAGGCCCCACTAGCGGGGTCCGCCAATGAGCAGTTCTTC.

V usage is TRBV11-2 and J usage is TRBJ2-3; D could derive from TRBD1 or TRBD2 (5 bases each). The CDR3 loop spans 15 amino acids. Per germline, CDR1 SGHAT and CDR2 FQNNGV. Trimming shortened V by 1 base and J by 0 bases, and 8 bases separated the two germline ends. The CDR3 loop is CASSLVGASTDTQYF. CDR3 bases: TGTGCCAGCAGCTTAGTCGGGGCTAGCACAGATACGCAGTATTTT.

The rearrangement uses TRBV5-6 and TRBJ2-3, with D possibly TRBD1 on 5 matching bases. CDR1 is SGHDT, CDR2 YYEEEE, per germline. The CDR3 has 15 amino acids. V was pared by 1 base and J by 2 bases, with 11 bases between. Here the CDR3 DNA reads TGTGCCAGCAGCTTGAGAACAGGCCACACAGATACGCAGTATTTT. Its protein is CASSLRTGHTDTQYF.

This clone has a handful of counts. The chain recombines TRBV18 with TRBJ2-2; D is perhaps TRBD2 (6 bases). Germline CDR1 reads KGHSH; CDR2 reads LQKENI. The germline V and J ends were trimmed by 0 bases and 0 bases, with 8 bases remaining between them. This CDR3 has 16 amino acids. CDR3 residues: CASSPPAGSNTGELFF. As DNA, the CDR3 is TGTGCCAGCTCACCACCGGCGGGGTCGAACACCGGGGAGCTGTTTTTT.

Concerning this clone itself: Other DNA sequences in this specimen translate into the identical CDR3. The V gene is TRBV5-8, the J gene TRBJ1-2; D gene ambiguous. Deletions cut 4 bases from V and 4 bases from J, with 11 bases between. The CDR3 sequence is 13 residues long. Germline CDR1 is SGHTS and CDR2 is YDEGEE. The CDR3 is CASSRGSGYGYTF. The CDR3 DNA reads TGTGCCAGCAGCCGAGGGTCTGGCTATGGCTACACCTTC. The full variable domain, with the rest looked up from reference TRBV5-8 and TRBJ1-2, is EAGVTQSPTHLIKTRGQQATLRCSPISGHTSVYWYQQALGLGLQFLLWYDEGEERNRGNFPPRFSGRQFPNYSSELNVNALELEDSALYLCASSRGSGYGYTFGSGTRLTVV.

This chain joins TRBV23-1 and TRBJ1-1, with D hard to call. TRBV23-1 is placed among ORFs of uncertain function. The length of the CDR3 is 11 residues. V lost 8 bases to trimming and J lost 8 bases, with 12 bases between them. The CDR3 nucleotides are TGCGCCAGCGGATCAATGCCGGAAGCTTTCTTT. As protein: CASGSMPEAFF.

This clone was counted once. The rearrangement links TRBV11-1 to TRBJ2-3, with TRBD2 matching over 12 bases. The CDR3 spans 14 residues. J was trimmed by 10 bases and V by 5 bases; bases with no gene match: 7. Germline assignment: CDR1 SGHAT and CDR2 FQDESV (reference sequence). The CDR3 DNA reads as TGTGCCAGCAGCCAAGTGACTAGCGGGGGCCCGCAGTATTTT. This codes for CASSQVTSGGPQYF.

The chain joins TRBV11-2 to TRBJ1-1; a weak D match, TRBD1 (5 bases). The CDR3 is 12 amino acids. The V and J ends lost 5 bases and 5 bases respectively, with 9 bases between them. Looked up from germline, CDR1 is SGHAT and CDR2 is FQNNGV. DNA of the CDR3: TGTGCCAGCAGCCGGACACTTACTGAAGCTTTCTTT. It translates to CASSRTLTEAFF.

The rearrangement joins TRBV19 to TRBJ1-6; D perhaps matches TRBD1 (5 bases). The CDR3 consists of 13 residues. V shed 5 bases and J shed 14 bases, with 16 bases lying between them. Germline-derived CDR1 and CDR2 are LNHDA and SQIVND (reference sequence). CDR3 protein: CASSHLGVSALHF. Here the CDR3 DNA reads TGTGCCAGTAGTCATTTAGGGGTTTCGGCCCTCCACTTT.

The gene calls are TRBV19 and TRBJ2-6; 10 bases are shared with TRBD1. The ends lost 7 bases at V and 2 bases at J; junction bases unmatched: 8. The germline V gene has CDR1 LNHDA and CDR2 SQIVND (reference sequence). CDR3 length: 17 amino acids. CDR3 nucleotides: TGTGCCAGTAACGTGGGACAGGGGATTCCTGGGGCCAACGTCCTGACTTTC. It translates to CASNVGQGIPGANVLTF.

This sequence joins TRBV7-9 and TRBJ2-2, with no clear D. The germline V gene encodes CDR1 SEHNR and CDR2 FQNEAQ (reference sequence). The CDR3 totals 16 residues. V lost 3 bases, J lost 0 bases, and 11 bases lay in between. CDR3 region: CASSFSNLANTGELFF. The CDR3 DNA follows: TGTGCCAGCAGCTTCAGTAACCTCGCGAACACCGGGGAGCTGTTTTTT.

The J gene is TRBJ1-2, the V gene TRBV5-1, with TRBD1 matching over 11 bases. This CDR3 comprises 12 residues. Germline CDR1 reads SGHRS; CDR2 reads YFSETQ. V dropped 4 bases and J dropped 9; count of bases not matched to a gene: 2. As DNA, the CDR3 is TGCGCCAGCAGCGGACAGGGGGCTCGCTACACCTTC. It encodes CASSGQGARYTF.

This clone was seen only once. The chain couples TRBV21-1 to TRBJ1-5; TRBD1 is the table's D call, not checked against the DNA. TRBV21-1 constitutes a pseudogene. The CDR3 sequence is 18 residues long. The CDR3 DNA follows: TGTGCCAGCATCCCCCAGGGGCAGGGGGCAAGTAGCAATCAGCCCCAGCATTTT. Amino acids: CASIPQGQGASSNQPQHF.

V gene TRBV28 combines with J gene TRBJ1-6; D not resolved. This CDR3 region has 11 residues. Germline CDR1 is MDHEN and CDR2 is SYDVKM. Deletions cut 6 bases from V and 9 bases from J, with 6 bases between. The chain's CDR3 is CASRGPSPLHF. CDR3 in DNA: TGTGCCAGCAGGGGTCCTTCACCCCTCCACTTT.

This clone has just a few counts. CDR3 nucleotide sequence: TGTGCCAGCCGGGACAGGGGGCGCGAAGGTTCACCCCTCCACTTT. It yields the protein CASRDRGREGSPLHF. V is TRBV6-1 and J is TRBJ1-6, with 12 bases identical to TRBD1. Trimming at V came to 8 bases and at J to 9 bases, leaving 8 bases not matched to a gene. Germline lookup yields CDR1 MNHNS and CDR2 SASEGT. CDR3 length: 15 residues.

V gene TRBV5-6 combines with J gene TRBJ2-5, with 10 bases identical to TRBD1. V lost 4 bases to trimming and J lost 3 bases; unmatched junction nucleotides: 9. Germline V gives CDR1 SGHDT, CDR2 YYEEEE. This CDR3 spans 16 amino acids. CDR3 sequence: CASSGSGQGFEETQYF. The CDR3 nucleotides are TGTGCCAGCAGCGGATCGGGACAGGGGTTCGAAGAGACCCAGTACTTC.

This clone is a singleton in its sample. The rearrangement uses TRBV7-2 and TRBJ2-4; D call uncertain. The CDR3 runs to 13 residues. Germline V gene lookup returns CDR1 SGHTA and CDR2 FQGNSA. V was pared by 5 bases and J by 0 bases, with 5 bases between. The CDR3 sequence is CASSPRAKNIQYF. CDR3 DNA: TGTGCCAGCAGCCCTAGAGCCAAAAACATTCAGTACTTC.

The chain couples TRBV28 to TRBJ1-5; TRBD1 matches at 10 bases. The J segment lost 4 bases and the V segment lost 5 bases, leaving 5 bases of the junction unmatched. The germline gives CDR1 MDHEN, CDR2 SYDVKM. The CDR3 is made up of 15 amino acids. CDR3 loop: CASSPRTGGNQPQHF. CDR3 nucleotides: TGTGCCAGCAGTCCACGGACAGGGGGAAATCAGCCCCAGCATTTT.

This rearrangement joins TRBV7-7 to TRBJ2-2, with D tentatively TRBD2 (6 bases). The V end lost 5 bases, the J end lost 0 bases, and 10 bases lay between the germline ends. Germline V gene sequence: CDR1 SSHAT, CDR2 FNYEAQ (reference sequence). The CDR3 loop spans 15 amino acids. CDR3 sequence reads: CASSTGGANTGELFF. The CDR3 nucleotides read TGTGCCAGCAGCACCGGCGGGGCGAACACCGGGGAGCTGTTTTTT.

The genes are TRBV2 and TRBJ2-7, with 12 bases fitting TRBD1. The CDR3 is 15 amino acids. CDR1 SNHLY and CDR2 FYNNEI come from the germline V gene. Germline trimming cut 5 bases from V and 5 bases from J; bases unmatched to any gene: 7. This CDR3 is CASSQPGQGAHEQYF. DNA for the CDR3: TGTGCCAGCAGTCAACCGGGACAGGGGGCCCACGAGCAGTACTTC. Full variable domain (outside the CDR3, taken from reference TRBV2 and TRBJ2-7): EPEVTQTPSHQVTQMGQEVILRCVPISNHLYFYWYRQILGQKVEFLVSFYNNEISEKSEIFDDQFSVERPDGSNFTLKIRSTKLEDSAMYFCASSQPGQGAHEQYFGPGTRLTVT.

The rearrangement links TRBV13 to TRBJ1-1; D not certain. V dropped 5 bases and J dropped 0 bases, with 19 bases sitting between them. CDR1 is PRHDT, CDR2 FYEKMQ, per germline (reference sequence). This CDR3 has 17 amino acids. For the CDR3, the DNA is TGTGCCAGCAGCCCCCTGGCAGGCTCTCCCTTGAACACTGAAGCTTTCTTT. Translation gives CASSPLAGSPLNTEAFF.

The rearrangement uses TRBV7-2 and TRBJ2-1; weak D call: TRBD2 (5 bases). The CDR3 is 16 amino acids. The V and J ends lost 0 bases and 2 bases respectively, with 11 bases between them. The germline V gene has CDR1 SGHTA and CDR2 FQGNSA. The CDR3 spells CASSLASTGTYNEQFF. For the CDR3, the DNA is TGTGCCAGCAGCTTAGCTTCAACCGGGACCTACAATGAGCAGTTCTTC.

In DNA form, the CDR3 reads TGCAGCGTTGTGACAGGGCGTGAAAAACTGTTTTTT. It specifies CSVVTGREKLFF. The chain links TRBV29-1 to TRBJ1-4; TRBD1 matches at 7 bases. This CDR3 spans 12 amino acids. The V and J ends lost 4 bases and 7 bases, in that order; junction bases with no gene match: 3. Germline V lookup: CDR1 SQVTM, CDR2 ANQGSEA.

The rearrangement joins TRBV27 to TRBJ2-7, with a possible D match to TRBD2 (5 bases). Germline V CDR1 and CDR2: MNHEY, SMNVEV (reference sequence). The CDR3 has 13 residues. The V and J ends lost 2 bases and 3 bases respectively, with 8 bases between them. This chain's CDR3 is CASSLEGNYEQYF. CDR3 nucleotides: TGTGCCAGCAGTTTAGAGGGTAACTACGAGCAGTACTTC.

This sequence joins TRBV18 and TRBJ1-1, with 8 bases matching TRBD1. The CDR3 runs to 14 residues. The junction had 10 bases not matched to a gene; V was cut back by 5 bases and J by 8 bases. The germline CDR1 and CDR2 sequences are KGHSH and LQKENI. The CDR3 here is CASSSERQGWEAFF. CDR3 sequence (DNA): TGTGCCAGCTCATCAGAACGACAGGGGTGGGAAGCTTTCTTT.

This sequence joins TRBV27 and TRBJ2-5, with D unresolved. CDR1 MNHEY and CDR2 SMNVEV come from the germline V gene (reference sequence). The CDR3 is made up of 13 amino acids. The V end was cut by 0 bases, the J end by 5 bases, with 7 bases between. CDR3 in amino acids: CASSLSSWETQYF. In DNA form, the CDR3 reads TGTGCCAGCAGTTTATCGAGTTGGGAGACCCAGTACTTC.

Notes on this clone: At one end the junction does not follow the germline gene, possibly because of a read error. The J gene is TRBJ2-7, the V gene TRBV6-6; D is perhaps TRBD1 (5 bases). The CDR3 runs 14 residues. The germline CDR1 and CDR2 sequences are MNHNY and SVGAGI (reference sequence). Here the CDR3 reads CASSYGASSYEQCF. The CDR3 nucleotides read TGTGCCAGCAGTTACGGGGCTAGTTCTTACGAGCAGTGCTTC.

V and J are TRBV6-5 and TRBJ1-3; 7 bases are shared with TRBD1. This CDR3 is built from 15 residues. Per germline, CDR1 MNHEY and CDR2 SVGAGI. Losses at the gene ends were 6 bases for V and 2 bases for J; bases not matched to a gene: 7. The CDR3 region is CASRVGQTTGNTIYF. DNA of the CDR3: TGTGCCAGCAGGGTGGGACAGACTACTGGAAACACCATATATTTT.

This rearrangement joins TRBV29-1 to TRBJ2-5; a possible D gene is TRBD1 (6 bases). V lost 3 bases and J 1 base, leaving 12 bases between the germline ends. The CDR3 is 14 residues long. Looked up from germline, CDR1 is SQVTM and CDR2 is ANQGSEA. Written as DNA, the CDR3 is TGCAGCGTTGAGACCCCAGGGGCCCAAGAGACCCAGTACTTC. Encoded protein: CSVETPGAQETQYF.

The chain is built from TRBV28 and TRBJ2-2; either TRBD1 or TRBD2 may fit D (6 bases each). The CDR3 loop spans 15 amino acids. V gave up 6 bases and J gave up 4 bases, with 15 bases separating them. From germline, CDR1 is MDHEN and CDR2 SYDVKM. This CDR3 is CASSLGGRATGELFF. The CDR3, as DNA: TGTGCCAGCAGCCTAGGGGGGCGCGCCACCGGGGAGCTGTTTTTT.

This sequence joins TRBV5-1 and TRBJ2-1; 7 positions agree with TRBD2. The CDR3 is 13 amino acids. Trimming at V came to 7 bases and at J to 9 bases, leaving 10 bases not matched to a gene. Germline CDR1 SGHRS, CDR2 YFSETQ. In nucleotides, the CDR3 is TGCGCCAGCGGCCCTCCGGGGGGTGGTGAGCAGTTCTTC. This codes for CASGPPGGGEQFF.